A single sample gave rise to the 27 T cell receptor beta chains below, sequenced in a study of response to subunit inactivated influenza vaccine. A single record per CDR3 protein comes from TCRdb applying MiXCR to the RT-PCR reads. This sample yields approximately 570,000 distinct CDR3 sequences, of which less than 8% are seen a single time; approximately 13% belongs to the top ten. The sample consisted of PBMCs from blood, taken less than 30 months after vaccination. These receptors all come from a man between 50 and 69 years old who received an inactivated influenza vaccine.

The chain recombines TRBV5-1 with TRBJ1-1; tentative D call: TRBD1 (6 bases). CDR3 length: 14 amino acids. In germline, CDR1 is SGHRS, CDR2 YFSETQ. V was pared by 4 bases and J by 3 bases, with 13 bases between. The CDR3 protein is CASSPADSYTEAFF. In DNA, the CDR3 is TGCGCCAGCAGCCCGGCGGACAGTTACACTGAAGCTTTCTTT.

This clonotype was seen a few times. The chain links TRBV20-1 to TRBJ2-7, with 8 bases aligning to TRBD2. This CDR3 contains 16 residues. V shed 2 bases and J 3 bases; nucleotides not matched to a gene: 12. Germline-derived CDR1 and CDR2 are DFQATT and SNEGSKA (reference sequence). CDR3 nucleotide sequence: TGCAGTGCTAGAAAAACCGGGACTAGTATCGTCTACGAGCAGTACTTC. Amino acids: CSARKTGTSIVYEQYF.

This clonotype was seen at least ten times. This CDR3 reads CASSWWDNTDTQYF. CDR3 DNA: TGTGCCAGCAGCTGGTGGGACAACACAGATACGCAGTATTTT. V is TRBV5-6 and J is TRBJ2-3; the D gene is possibly TRBD1 (6 bases). V shed 3 bases and J shed 2 bases, with 10 bases lying between them. The CDR3 runs to 14 residues. Looked up from germline, CDR1 is SGHDT and CDR2 is YYEEEE.

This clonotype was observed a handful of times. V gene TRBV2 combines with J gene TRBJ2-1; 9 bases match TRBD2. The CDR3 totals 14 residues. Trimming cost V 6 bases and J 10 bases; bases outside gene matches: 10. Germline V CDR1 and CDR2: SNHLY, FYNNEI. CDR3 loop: CASRPGLAVEEQFF. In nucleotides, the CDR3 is TGTGCCAGCAGGCCGGGACTAGCAGTGGAGGAGCAGTTCTTC. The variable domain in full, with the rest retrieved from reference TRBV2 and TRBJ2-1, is EPEVTQTPSHQVTQMGQEVILRCVPISNHLYFYWYRQILGQKVEFLVSFYNNEISEKSEIFDDQFSVERPDGSNFTLKIRSTKLEDSAMYFCASRPGLAVEEQFFGPGTRLTVL.

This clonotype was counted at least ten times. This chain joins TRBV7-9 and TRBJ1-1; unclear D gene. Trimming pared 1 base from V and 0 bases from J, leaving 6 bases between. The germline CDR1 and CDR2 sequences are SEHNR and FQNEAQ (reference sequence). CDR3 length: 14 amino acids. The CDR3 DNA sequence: TGTGCCAGCAGCTTAGGTAGCCTGAACACTGAAGCTTTCTTT. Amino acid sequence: CASSLGSLNTEAFF.

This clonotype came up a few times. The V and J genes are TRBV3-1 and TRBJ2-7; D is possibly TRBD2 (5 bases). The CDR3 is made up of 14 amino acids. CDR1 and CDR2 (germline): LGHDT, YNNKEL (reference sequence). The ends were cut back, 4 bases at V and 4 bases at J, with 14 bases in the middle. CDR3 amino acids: CASSRTSFGYEQYF. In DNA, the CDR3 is TGTGCCAGCAGCCGAACTAGTTTTGGGTACGAGCAGTACTTC.

The CDR3 DNA reads TGCGCCAGCAGCCAAGATCAGGAGAAACCGCCCTACGAGCAGTACTTC. Translating it yields CASSQDQEKPPYEQYF. The chain carries TRBV4-3 and TRBJ2-7; D call uncertain. Looked up from germline, CDR1 is LGHNA and CDR2 is YSLEER. The CDR3 has 16 amino acids. Trimming cost V 0 bases and J 2 bases, with 14 bases left between them.

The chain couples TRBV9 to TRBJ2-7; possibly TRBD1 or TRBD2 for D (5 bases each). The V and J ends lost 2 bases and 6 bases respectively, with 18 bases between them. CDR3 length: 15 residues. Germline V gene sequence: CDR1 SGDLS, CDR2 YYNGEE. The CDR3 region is CASSVGWGRPGEQYF. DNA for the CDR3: TGTGCCAGCAGCGTCGGCTGGGGGAGACCGGGCGAGCAGTACTTC.

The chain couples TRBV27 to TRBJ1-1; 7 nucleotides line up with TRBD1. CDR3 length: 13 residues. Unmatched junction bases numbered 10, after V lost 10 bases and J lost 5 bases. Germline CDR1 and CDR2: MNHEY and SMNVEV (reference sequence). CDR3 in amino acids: CATSTGSQTEAFF. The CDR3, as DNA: TGTGCCACCTCGACAGGGAGTCAAACTGAAGCTTTCTTT.

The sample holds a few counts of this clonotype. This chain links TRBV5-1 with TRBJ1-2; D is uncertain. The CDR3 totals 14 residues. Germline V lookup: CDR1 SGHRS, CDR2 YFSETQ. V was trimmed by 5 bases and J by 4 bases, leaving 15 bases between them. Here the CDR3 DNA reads TGCGCCAGCAGTTCGGATGGGTCCCCCTATGGCTACACCTTC. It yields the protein CASSSDGSPYGYTF. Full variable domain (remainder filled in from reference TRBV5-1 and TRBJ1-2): KAGVTQTPRYLIKTRGQQVTLSCSPISGHRSVSWYQQTPGQGLQFLFEYFSETQRNKGNFPGRFSGRQFSNSRSEMNVSTLELGDSALYLCASSSDGSPYGYTFGSGTRLTVV.

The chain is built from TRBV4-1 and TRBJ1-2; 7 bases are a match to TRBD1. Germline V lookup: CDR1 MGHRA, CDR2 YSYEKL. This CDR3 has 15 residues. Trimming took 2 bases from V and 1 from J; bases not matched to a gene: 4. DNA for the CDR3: TGCGCCAGCAGCCAACAGACAGGGATTAACTATGGCTACACCTTC. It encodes CASSQQTGINYGYTF.

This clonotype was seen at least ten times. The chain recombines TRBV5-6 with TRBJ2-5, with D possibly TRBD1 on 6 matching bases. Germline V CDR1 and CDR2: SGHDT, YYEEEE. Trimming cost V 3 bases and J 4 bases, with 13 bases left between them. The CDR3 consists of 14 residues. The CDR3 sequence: CASSYGTSVETQYF. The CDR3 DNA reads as TGTGCCAGCAGCTATGGGACATCCGTAGAGACCCAGTACTTC. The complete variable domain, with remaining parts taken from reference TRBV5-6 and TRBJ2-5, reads DAGVTQSPTHLIKTRGQQVTLRCSPKSGHDTVSWYQQALGQGPQFIFQYYEEEERQRGNFPDRFSGHQFPNYSSELNVNALLLGDSALYLCASSYGTSVETQYFGPGTRLLVL.

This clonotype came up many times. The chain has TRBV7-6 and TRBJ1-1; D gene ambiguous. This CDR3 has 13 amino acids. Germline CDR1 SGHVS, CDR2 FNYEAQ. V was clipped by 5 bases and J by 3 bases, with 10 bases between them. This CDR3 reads CASSRSGDTEAFF. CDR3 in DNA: TGTGCCAGCAGCCGAAGTGGGGACACTGAAGCTTTCTTT. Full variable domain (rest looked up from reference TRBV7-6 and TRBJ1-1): GAGVSQSPRYKVTKRGQDVALRCDPISGHVSLYWYRQALGQGPEFLTYFNYEAQQDKSGLPNDRFSAERPEGSISTLTIQRTEQRDSAMYRCASSRSGDTEAFFGQGTRLTVV.

The CDR3: CASSSQTRYNNEQFF. For the CDR3, the DNA is TGTGCCAGCAGTTCACAGACTAGATACAACAATGAGCAGTTCTTC. J is TRBJ2-1 and V is TRBV27, with a tentative D call TRBD2 (6 bases). This CDR3 has 15 residues. V shed 4 bases and J shed 5 bases, with 15 bases lying between them. Per the germline V gene, CDR1 is MNHEY and CDR2 is SMNVEV (reference sequence).

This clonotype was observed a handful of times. The CDR3 DNA reads as TGTGCCAGCAGTTTCTTGGTCGGGCTAGCCTCAGGTTCAGATACGCAGTATTTT. This encodes CASSFLVGLASGSDTQYF. This chain uses TRBV27 with TRBJ2-3, with D possibly being TRBD2 (5 bases). Trimming stripped 3 bases from V and 4 bases from J, with 23 bases between. CDR1 MNHEY and CDR2 SMNVEV come from the germline V gene (reference sequence). The CDR3 runs 18 residues.

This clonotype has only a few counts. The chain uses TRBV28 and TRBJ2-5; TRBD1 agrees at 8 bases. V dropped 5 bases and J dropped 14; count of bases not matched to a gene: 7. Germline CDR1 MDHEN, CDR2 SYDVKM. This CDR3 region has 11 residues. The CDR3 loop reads CASSPGQGKYF. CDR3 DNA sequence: TGTGCCAGCAGTCCAGGACAGGGCAAATACTTC.

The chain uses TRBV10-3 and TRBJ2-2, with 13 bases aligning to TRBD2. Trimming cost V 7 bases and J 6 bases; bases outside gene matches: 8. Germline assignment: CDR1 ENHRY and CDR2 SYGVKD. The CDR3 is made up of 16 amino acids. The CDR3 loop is CAIKITSGGAAGELFF. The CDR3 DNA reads TGTGCCATCAAGATTACTAGCGGGGGGGCCGCCGGGGAGCTGTTTTTT.

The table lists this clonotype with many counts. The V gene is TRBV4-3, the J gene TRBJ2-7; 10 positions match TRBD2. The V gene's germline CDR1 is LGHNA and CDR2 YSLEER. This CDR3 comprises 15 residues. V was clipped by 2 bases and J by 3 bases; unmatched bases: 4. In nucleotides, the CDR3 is TGCGCCAGCAGCCAACGGCCTAGCGGGAGCTACGAGCAGTACTTC. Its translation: CASSQRPSGSYEQYF.

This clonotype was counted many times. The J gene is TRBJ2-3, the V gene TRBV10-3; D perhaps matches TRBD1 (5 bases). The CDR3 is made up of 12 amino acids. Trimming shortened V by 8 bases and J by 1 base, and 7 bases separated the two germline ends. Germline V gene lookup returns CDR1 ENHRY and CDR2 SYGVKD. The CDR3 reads CAIGAGTDTQYF. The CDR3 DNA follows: TGTGCCATCGGGGCGGGCACAGATACGCAGTATTTT.

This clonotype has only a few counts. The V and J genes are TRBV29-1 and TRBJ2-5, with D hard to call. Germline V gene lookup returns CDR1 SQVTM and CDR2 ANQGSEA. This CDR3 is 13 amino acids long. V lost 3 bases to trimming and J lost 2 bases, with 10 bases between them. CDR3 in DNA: TGCAGCGTTGACGAGCCCGGACAAGAGACCCAGTACTTC. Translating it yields CSVDEPGQETQYF.

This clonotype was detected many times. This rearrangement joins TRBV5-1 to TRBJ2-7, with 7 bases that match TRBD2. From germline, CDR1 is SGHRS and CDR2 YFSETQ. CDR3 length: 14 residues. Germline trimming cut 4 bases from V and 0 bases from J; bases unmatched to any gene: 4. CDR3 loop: CASSVLAASYEQYF. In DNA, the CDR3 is TGCGCCAGCAGCGTCCTAGCGGCCTCCTACGAGCAGTACTTC.

CDR3 bases: TGTGCCAGCAGTGAAAATGTGGCAGGGGCCTCTGGTGAGCAGTTCTTC. Its protein is CASSENVAGASGEQFF. J is TRBJ2-1 and V is TRBV25-1; TRBD1 is a possible D gene (6 bases). This CDR3 comprises 16 residues. CDR1 and CDR2 (germline): MGHDK, SYGVNS. Trimming cost V 2 bases and J 9 bases, with 20 bases left between them.

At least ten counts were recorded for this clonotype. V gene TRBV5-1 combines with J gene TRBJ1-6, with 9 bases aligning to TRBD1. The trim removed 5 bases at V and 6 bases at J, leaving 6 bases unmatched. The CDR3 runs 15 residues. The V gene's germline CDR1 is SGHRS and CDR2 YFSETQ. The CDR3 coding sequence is TGCGCCAGCAGTGTGGACAGGGGAATTAATTCACCCCTCCACTTT. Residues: CASSVDRGINSPLHF.

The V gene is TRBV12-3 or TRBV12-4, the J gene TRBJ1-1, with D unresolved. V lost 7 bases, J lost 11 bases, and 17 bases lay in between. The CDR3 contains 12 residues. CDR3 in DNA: TGTGCCAGCACCTCAGAATTAAAAAGGGCTTTCTTT. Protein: CASTSELKRAFF.

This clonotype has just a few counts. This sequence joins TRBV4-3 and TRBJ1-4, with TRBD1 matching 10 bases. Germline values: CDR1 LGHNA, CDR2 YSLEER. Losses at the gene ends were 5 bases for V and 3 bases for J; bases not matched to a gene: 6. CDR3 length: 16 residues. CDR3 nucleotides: TGCGCCAGCAGCTCCCGACAGGGGGCTCCTAATGAAAAACTGTTTTTT. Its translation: CASSSRQGAPNEKLFF.

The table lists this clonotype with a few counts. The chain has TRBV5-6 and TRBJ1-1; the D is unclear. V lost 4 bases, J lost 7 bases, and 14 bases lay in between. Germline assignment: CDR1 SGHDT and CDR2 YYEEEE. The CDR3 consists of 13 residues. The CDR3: CASSARVNFEAFF. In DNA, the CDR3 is TGTGCCAGCAGCGCGCGCGTTAACTTTGAAGCTTTCTTT.

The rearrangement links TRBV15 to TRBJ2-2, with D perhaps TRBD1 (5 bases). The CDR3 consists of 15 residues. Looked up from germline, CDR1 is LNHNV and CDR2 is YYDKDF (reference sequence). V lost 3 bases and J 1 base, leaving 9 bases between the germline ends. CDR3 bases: TGTGCCACCAGCAGCGCCGACAGGAACACCGGGGAGCTGTTTTTT. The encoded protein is CATSSADRNTGELFF.